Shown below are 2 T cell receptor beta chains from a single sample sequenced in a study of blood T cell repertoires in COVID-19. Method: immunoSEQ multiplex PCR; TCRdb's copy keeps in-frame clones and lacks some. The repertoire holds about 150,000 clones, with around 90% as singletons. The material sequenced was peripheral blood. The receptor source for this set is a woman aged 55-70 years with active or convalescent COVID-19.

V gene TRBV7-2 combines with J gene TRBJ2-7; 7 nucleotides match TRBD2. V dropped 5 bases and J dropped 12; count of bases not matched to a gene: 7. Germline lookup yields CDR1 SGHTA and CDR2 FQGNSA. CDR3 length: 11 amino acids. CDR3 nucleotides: TGTGCCAGCAGCCTGGGGGGGTCCCCGTACTTC. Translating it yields CASSLGGSPYF.

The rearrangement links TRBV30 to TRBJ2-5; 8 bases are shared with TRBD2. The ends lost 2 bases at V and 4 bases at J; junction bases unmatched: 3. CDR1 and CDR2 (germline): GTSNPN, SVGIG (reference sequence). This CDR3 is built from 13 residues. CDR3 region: CAWSQRGGETQYF. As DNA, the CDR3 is TGTGCCTGGAGTCAACGGGGGGGAGAGACCCAGTACTTC.